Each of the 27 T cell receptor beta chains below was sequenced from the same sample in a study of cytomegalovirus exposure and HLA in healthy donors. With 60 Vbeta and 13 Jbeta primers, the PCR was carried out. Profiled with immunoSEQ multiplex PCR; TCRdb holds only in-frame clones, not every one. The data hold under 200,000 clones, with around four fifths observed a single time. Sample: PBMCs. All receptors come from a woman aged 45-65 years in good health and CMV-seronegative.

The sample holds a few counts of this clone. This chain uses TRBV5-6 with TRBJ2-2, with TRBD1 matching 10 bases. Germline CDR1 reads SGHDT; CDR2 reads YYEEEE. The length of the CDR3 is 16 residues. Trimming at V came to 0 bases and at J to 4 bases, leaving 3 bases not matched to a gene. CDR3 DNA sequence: TGTGCCAGCAGCTTGGCCGGGACAGGGGCCACCGGGGAGCTGTTTTTT. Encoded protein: CASSLAGTGATGELFF.

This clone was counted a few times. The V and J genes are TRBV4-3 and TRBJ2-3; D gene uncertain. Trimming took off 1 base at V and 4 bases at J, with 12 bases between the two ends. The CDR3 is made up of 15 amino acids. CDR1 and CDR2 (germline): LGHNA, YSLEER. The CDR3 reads CASSQGLASPDTQYF. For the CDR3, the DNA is TGCGCCAGCAGCCAAGGGTTAGCTTCCCCAGATACGCAGTATTTT.

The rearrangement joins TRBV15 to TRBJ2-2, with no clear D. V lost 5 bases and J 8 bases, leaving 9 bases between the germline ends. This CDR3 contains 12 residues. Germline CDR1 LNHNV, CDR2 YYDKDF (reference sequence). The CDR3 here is CATSSTQGELFF. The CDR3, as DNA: TGTGCCACCAGCTCGACTCAAGGGGAGCTGTTTTTT. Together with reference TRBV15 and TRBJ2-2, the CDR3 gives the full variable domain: DAMVIQNPRYQVTQFGKPVTLSCSQTLNHNVMYWYQQKSSQAPKLLFHYYDKDFNNEADTPDNFQSRRPNTSFCFLDIRSPGLGDTAMYLCATSSTQGELFFGEGSRLTVL.

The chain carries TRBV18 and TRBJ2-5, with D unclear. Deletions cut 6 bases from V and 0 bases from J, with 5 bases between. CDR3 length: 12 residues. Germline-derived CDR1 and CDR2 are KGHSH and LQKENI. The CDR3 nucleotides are TGTGCCAGCTCCCAATACCAAGAGACCCAGTACTTC. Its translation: CASSQYQETQYF.

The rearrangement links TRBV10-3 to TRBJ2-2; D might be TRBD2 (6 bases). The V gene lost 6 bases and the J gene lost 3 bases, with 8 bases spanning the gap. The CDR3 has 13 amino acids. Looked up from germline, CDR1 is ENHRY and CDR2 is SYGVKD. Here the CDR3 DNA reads TGTGCCATCAGGGGAGGTGACACCGGGGAGCTGTTTTTT. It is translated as CAIRGGDTGELFF.

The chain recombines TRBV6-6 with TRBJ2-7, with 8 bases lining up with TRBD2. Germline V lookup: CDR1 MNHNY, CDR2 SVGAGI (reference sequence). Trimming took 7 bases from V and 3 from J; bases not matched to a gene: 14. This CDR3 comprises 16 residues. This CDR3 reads CASKLSGGESFYEQYF. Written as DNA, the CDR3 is TGTGCCAGCAAGCTATCGGGAGGGGAATCTTTCTACGAGCAGTACTTC.

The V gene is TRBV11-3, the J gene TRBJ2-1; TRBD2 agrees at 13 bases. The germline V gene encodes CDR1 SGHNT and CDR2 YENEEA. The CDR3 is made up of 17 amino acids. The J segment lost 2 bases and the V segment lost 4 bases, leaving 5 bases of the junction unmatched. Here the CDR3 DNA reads TGTGCCAGCAGCTCTACCGGACTAGCGGGGGCCTACAATGAGCAGTTCTTC. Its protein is CASSSTGLAGAYNEQFF.

Here the CDR3 DNA reads TGTGCCACCAGCCACCACTTAGACAGGGGCAATCAGCCCCAGCATTTT. Encoded protein: CATSHHLDRGNQPQHF. The V gene is TRBV15, the J gene TRBJ1-5; 7 positions agree with TRBD1. CDR1 is LNHNV, CDR2 YYDKDF, per germline (reference sequence). V trimming: 5 bases; J trimming: 2 bases; junction bases outside the gene matches: 9. The CDR3 runs to 16 residues.

The CDR3 protein is CASSVASGGNYGYTF. Written as DNA, the CDR3 is TGTGCCAGCAGCGTAGCCTCCGGGGGGAACTATGGCTACACCTTC. The chain employs TRBV9 and TRBJ1-2; D might be TRBD1 (5 bases). Germline lookup yields CDR1 SGDLS and CDR2 YYNGEE. Trimming took 0 bases from V and 2 from J, leaving 11 bases between them. This CDR3 region has 15 residues.

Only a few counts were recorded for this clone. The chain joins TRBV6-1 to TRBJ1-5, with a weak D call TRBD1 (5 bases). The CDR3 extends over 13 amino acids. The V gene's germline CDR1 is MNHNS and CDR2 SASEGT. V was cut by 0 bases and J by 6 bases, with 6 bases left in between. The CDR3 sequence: CASSEAQGQPQHF. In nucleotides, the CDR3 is TGTGCCAGCAGTGAAGCGCAGGGTCAGCCCCAGCATTTT.

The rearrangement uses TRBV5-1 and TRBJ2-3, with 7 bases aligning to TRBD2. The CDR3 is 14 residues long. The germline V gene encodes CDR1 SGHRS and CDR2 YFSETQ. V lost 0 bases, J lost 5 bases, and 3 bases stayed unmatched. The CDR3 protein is CASSLAGGEDTQYF. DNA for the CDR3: TGCGCCAGCAGCTTGGCGGGGGGAGAAGATACGCAGTATTTT. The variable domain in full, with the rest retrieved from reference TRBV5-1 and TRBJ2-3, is KAGVTQTPRYLIKTRGQQVTLSCSPISGHRSVSWYQQTPGQGLQFLFEYFSETQRNKGNFPGRFSGRQFSNSRSEMNVSTLELGDSALYLCASSLAGGEDTQYFGPGTRLTVL.

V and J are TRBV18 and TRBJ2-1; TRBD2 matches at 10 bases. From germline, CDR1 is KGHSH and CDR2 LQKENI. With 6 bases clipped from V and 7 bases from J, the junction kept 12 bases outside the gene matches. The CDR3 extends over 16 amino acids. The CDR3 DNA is TGTGCCAGCTCGCAAAACATAGCGGGAGGACAGAATGAGCAGTTCTTC. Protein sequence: CASSQNIAGGQNEQFF.

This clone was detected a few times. The CDR3 nucleotides are TGTGCCAGCGGGAGAGGACAGAGGACCAGAGGTACCGGGGAGCTGTTTTTT. Its protein is CASGRGQRTRGTGELFF. The rearrangement joins TRBV2 to TRBJ2-2, with D perhaps TRBD1 (6 bases). The germline gives CDR1 SNHLY, CDR2 FYNNEI. CDR3 length: 17 residues. V lost 8 bases to trimming and J lost 5 bases, with 24 bases between them.

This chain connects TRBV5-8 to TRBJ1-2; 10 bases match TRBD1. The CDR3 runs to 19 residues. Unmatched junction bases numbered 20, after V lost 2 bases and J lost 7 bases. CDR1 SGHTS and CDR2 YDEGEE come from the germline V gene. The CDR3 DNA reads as TGTGCCAGCAGCTTCCCGAGGGACAGGGGACCTGGGCCTAGGCGTGGCTACACCTTC. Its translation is CASSFPRDRGPGPRRGYTF.

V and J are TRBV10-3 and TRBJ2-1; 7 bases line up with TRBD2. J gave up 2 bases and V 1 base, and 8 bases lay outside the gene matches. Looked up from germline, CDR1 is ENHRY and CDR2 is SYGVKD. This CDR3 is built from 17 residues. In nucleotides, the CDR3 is TGTGCCATCAGTGAGTTTGGGGCGGGAGCCACCTACAATGAGCAGTTCTTC. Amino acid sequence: CAISEFGAGATYNEQFF.

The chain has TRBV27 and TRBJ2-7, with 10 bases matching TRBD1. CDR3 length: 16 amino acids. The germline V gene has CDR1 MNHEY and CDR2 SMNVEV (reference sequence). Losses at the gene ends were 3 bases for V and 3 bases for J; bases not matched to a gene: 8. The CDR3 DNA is TGTGCCAGCAGTTTCCTCACCGGGACAGGGGTCTACGAGCAGTACTTC. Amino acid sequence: CASSFLTGTGVYEQYF.

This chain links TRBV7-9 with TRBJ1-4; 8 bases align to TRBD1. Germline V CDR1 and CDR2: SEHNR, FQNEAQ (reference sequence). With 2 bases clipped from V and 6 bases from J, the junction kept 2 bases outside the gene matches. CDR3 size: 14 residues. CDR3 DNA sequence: TGTGCCAGCAGCTTATCAGGGGGCGATGAAAAACTGTTTTTT. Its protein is CASSLSGGDEKLFF. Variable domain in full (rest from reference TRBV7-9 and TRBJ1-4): DTGVSQNPRHKITKRGQNVTFRCDPISEHNRLYWYRQTLGQGPEFLTYFQNEAQLEKSRLLSDRFSAERPKGSFSTLEIQRTEQGDSAMYLCASSLSGGDEKLFFGSGTQLSVL.

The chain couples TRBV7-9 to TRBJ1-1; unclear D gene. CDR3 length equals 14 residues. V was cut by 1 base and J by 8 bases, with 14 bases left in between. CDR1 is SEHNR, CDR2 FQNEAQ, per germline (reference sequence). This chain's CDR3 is CASSLGVAIGEAFF. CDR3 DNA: TGTGCCAGCAGCTTAGGGGTAGCGATAGGGGAAGCTTTCTTT.

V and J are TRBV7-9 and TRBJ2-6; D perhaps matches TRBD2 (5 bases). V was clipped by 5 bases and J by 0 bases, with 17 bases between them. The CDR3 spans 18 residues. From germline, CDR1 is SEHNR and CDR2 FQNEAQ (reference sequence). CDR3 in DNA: TGTGCCAGCAGCCAACAGCGGCCCACCCCCTCTGGGGCCAACGTCCTGACTTTC. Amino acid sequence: CASSQQRPTPSGANVLTF.

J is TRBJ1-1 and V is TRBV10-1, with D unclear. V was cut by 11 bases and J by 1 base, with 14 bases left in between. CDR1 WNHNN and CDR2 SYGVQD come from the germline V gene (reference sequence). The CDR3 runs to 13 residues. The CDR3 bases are TGCGCCTCCAGCGGGGTTAAGAACACTGAAGCTTTCTTT. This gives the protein CASSGVKNTEAFF.

The CDR3 region is CASSRSSTGHRTGELFF. DNA for the CDR3: TGTGCCAGCAGCCGGTCCTCAACGGGACACCGGACCGGGGAGCTGTTTTTT. The genes are TRBV7-3 and TRBJ2-2; D is possibly TRBD1 (6 bases). CDR3 length equals 17 residues. Germline CDR1 is SGHTA and CDR2 is FQGTGA. Trimming took 5 bases from V and 5 from J, leaving 21 bases between them. Supplemented by reference TRBV7-3 and TRBJ2-2, the full variable domain reads GAGVSQTPSNKVTEKGKYVELRCDPISGHTALYWYRQSLGQGPEFLIYFQGTGAADDSGLPNDRFFAVRPEGSVSTLKIQRTERGDSAVYLCASSRSSTGHRTGELFFGEGSRLTVL.

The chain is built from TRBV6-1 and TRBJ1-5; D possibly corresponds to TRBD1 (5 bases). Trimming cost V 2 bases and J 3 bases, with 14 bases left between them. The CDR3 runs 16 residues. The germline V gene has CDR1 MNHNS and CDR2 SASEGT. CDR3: CASSEWGSRNNQPQHF. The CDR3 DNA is TGTGCCAGCAGTGAATGGGGCAGCCGGAACAATCAGCCCCAGCATTTT.

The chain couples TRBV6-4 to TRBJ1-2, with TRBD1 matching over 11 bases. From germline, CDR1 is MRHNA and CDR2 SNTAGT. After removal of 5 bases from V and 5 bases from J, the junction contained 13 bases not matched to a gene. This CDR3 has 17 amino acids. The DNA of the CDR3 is TGTGCCAGCAGTCGGACAGGGGGCCAACAGAGGGCTTATGGCTACACCTTC. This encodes CASSRTGGQQRAYGYTF.

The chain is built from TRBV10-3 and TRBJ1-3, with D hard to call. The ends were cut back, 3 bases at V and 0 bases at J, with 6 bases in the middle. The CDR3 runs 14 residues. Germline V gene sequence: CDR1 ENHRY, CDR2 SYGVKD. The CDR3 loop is CAISDRHSGNTIYF. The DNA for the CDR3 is TGTGCCATCAGTGACAGGCACTCTGGAAACACCATATATTTT.

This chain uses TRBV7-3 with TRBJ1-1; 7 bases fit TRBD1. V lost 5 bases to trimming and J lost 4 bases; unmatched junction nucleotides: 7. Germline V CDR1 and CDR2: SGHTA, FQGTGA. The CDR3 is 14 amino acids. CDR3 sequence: CASSAQGGGTEAFF. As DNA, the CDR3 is TGTGCCAGCAGCGCGCAGGGGGGCGGCACTGAAGCTTTCTTT.

The DNA of the CDR3 is TGTGCCATCAGTGAATCGCCGGACGGAGGTTATGCGCAGTACTTC. The encoded protein is CAISESPDGGYAQYF. J is TRBJ2-7 and V is TRBV10-3; the D gene is possibly TRBD2 (5 bases). The V gene's germline CDR1 is ENHRY and CDR2 SYGVKD. The length of the CDR3 is 15 residues. V shed 3 bases and J shed 9 bases, with 21 bases lying between them.

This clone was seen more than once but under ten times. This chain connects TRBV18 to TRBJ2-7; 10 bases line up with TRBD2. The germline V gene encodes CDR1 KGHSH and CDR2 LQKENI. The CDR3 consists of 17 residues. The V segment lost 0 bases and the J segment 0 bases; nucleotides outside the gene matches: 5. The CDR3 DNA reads TGTGCCAGCTCACCACCTTCGATAGCGGGGGGCTCCTACGAGCAGTACTTC. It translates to CASSPPSIAGGSYEQYF. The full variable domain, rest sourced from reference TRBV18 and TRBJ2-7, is NAGVMQNPRHLVRRRGQEARLRCSPMKGHSHVYWYRQLPEEGLKFMVYLQKENIIDESGMPKERFSAEFPKEGPSILRIQQVVRGDSAAYFCASSPPSIAGGSYEQYFGPGTRLTVT.